This T cell receptor (beta chain) was captured by sequencing in a study of cytomegalovirus exposure and HLA in healthy donors. Trimming removed 5 bases from V and 5 bases from J; junction bases left unmatched: 7. The CDR3 sequence is 14 residues long. CDR1 is SGDLS, CDR2 YYNGEE, per germline. The study ran its PCR with 60 Vbeta and 13 Jbeta primers. Repertoires were generated with immunoSEQ multiplex PCR, while TCRdb's copy carries only in-frame clones and drops some. The sample yields roughly 120,000 clones, 73% seen once. This clone turned up a few times. This TCR derives from a woman aged 40-49 years in good health and CMV-seronegative. The sample consisted of PBMCs. The chain has TRBV9 and TRBJ2-7; 10 bases are a match to TRBD2. This CDR3 is CASSPSGSVDEQYF. Written as DNA, the CDR3 is TGTGCCAGCAGTCCTAGCGGGAGTGTGGACGAGCAGTACTTC.